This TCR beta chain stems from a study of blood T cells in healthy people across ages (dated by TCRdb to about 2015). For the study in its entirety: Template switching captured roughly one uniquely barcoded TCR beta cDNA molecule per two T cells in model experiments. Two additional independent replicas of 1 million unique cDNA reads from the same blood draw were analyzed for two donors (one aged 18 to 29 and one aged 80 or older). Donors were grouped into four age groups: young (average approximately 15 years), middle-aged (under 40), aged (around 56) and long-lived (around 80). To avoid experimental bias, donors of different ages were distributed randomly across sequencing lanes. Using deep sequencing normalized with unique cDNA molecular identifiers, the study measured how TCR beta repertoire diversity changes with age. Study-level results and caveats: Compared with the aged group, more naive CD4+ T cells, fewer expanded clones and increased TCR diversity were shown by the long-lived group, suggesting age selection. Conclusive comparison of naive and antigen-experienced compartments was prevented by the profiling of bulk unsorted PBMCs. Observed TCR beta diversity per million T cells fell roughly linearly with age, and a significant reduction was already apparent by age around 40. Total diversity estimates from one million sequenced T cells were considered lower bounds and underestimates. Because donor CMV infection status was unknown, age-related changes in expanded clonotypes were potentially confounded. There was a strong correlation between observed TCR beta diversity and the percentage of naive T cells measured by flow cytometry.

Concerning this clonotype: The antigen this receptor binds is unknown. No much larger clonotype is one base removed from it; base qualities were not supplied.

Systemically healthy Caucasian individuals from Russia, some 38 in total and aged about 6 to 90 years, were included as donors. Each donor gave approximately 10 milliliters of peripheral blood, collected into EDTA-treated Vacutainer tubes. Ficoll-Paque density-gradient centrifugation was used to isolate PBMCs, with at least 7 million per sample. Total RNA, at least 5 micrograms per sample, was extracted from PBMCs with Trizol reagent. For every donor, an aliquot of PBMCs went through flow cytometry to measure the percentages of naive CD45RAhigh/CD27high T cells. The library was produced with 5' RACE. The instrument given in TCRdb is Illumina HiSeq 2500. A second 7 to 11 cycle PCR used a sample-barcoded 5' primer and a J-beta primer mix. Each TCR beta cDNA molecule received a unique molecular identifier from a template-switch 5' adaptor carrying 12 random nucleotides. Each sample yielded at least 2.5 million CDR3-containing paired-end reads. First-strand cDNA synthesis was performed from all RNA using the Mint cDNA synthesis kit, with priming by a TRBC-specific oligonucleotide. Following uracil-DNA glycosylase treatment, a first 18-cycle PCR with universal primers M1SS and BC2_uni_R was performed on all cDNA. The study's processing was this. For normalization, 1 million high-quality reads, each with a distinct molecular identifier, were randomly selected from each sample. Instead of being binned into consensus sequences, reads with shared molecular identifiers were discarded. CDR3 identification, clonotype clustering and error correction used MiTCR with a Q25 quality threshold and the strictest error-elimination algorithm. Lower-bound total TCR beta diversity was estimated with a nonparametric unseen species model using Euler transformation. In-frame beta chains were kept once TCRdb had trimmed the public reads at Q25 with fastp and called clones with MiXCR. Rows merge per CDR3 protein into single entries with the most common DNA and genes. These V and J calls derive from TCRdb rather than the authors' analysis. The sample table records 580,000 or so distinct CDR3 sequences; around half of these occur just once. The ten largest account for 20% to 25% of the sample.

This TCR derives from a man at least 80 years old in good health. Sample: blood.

The CDR3 has the sequence CASSFGDPGGEQYF. Here is the DNA: TGTGCCAGCAGTTTCGGGGACCCGGGAGGCGAGCAGTACTTC. This chain joins TRBV12-3 or TRBV12-4 to TRBJ2-7; TRBD2 matches 7 bases in the middle. From V the trimming removes 3 bases and from J it removes 6 bases, while the gene matches leave 8 bases of the junction unaccounted for. The CDR3 sequence holds 14 residues, the cysteine and phenylalanine included. Left in the record is the CDR3 DNA by itself, 42 bases read in frame from the first base.